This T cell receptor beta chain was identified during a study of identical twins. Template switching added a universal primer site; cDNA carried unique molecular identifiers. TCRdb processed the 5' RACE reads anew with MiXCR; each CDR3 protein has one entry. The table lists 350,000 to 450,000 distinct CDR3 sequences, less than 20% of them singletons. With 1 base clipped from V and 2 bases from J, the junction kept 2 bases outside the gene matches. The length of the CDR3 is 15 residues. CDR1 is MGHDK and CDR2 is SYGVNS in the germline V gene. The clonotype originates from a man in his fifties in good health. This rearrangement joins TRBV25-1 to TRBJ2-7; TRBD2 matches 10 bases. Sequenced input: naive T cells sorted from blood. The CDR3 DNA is TGTGCCAGCAGTGAATCCAGCGGGGGGGCCTACGAGCAGTACTTC. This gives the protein CASSESSGGAYEQYF.